A selection of T cell receptor beta chains follows, all from one sample in a study of T-cell reconstitution after alpha-beta-depleted transplantation in children. In TCRdb, the PCR reads were re-called with MiXCR into one record per CDR3 protein. This sample has 90,000 to 100,000 distinct CDR3 sequences; around a quarter occur once, and the top ten carry over 20%. The material sequenced was PBMCs, taken before TCRalphabeta/CD19-depleted stem cell transplant. The receptors stem from a boy aged 2 to 9 with acute lymphoblastic leukemia, due to receive a stem cell transplant. The CDR3 runs from the conserved cysteine through the conserved F or W. Fields, in order: clone size, J gene, D gene, V gene, CDR3 DNA, CDR3 protein. D genes are given only for firm matches. Some rows mark clone size as missing; the rest say once, few, many or name a class of expanded clone.

size: many
J: TRBJ2-5
D: .
V: TRBV28
DNA: TGTGCCAGCAGTGCCCCTCACGGGGAAGAGACCCAGTACTTC
CDR3: CASSAPHGEETQYF

size: .
J: TRBJ2-5
D: TRBD2
V: TRBV3-1
DNA: TGTGCCAGCAGCCTGACTAGCGGGGAAGAGACCCAGTACTTC
CDR3: CASSLTSGEETQYF

size: few
J: TRBJ2-5
D: TRBD2
V: TRBV28
DNA: TGTGCCAGCAGGTCTAGCGGAGGTGGAGAGACCCAGTACTTC
CDR3: CASRSSGGGETQYF

size: few
J: TRBJ2-1
D: TRBD2
V: TRBV20-1
DNA: TGCAGTGCTCCAACTAGCGGGAGGGCCAATGAGCAGTTCTTC
CDR3: CSAPTSGRANEQFF

size: .
J: TRBJ1-2
D: .
V: TRBV27
DNA: TGTGCCAGCAGCCCCTCCTCGAACTATGGCTACACCTTC
CDR3: CASSPSSNYGYTF

size: .
J: TRBJ2-2
D: .
V: TRBV5-1
DNA: TGCGCCAGCAGCTTGGCAGGGAACACCGGGGAGCTGTTTTTT
CDR3: CASSLAGNTGELFF

size: many
J: TRBJ2-1
D: .
V: TRBV12-3/TRBV12-4
DNA: TGTGCCAGCAGTCCGTATAGCGGAGGGGCCATGAATGAGCAGTTCTTC
CDR3: CASSPYSGGAMNEQFF

size: few
J: TRBJ1-1
D: TRBD1
V: TRBV5-1
DNA: TGCGCCAGCAGCCGTGACAGGGGTCGGAACACTGAAGCTTTCTTT
CDR3: CASSRDRGRNTEAFF

size: .
J: TRBJ2-7
D: .
V: TRBV7-2
DNA: TGTGCCAGCAGCTTAATGCCAGCGGGGACAACCTACGAGCAGTACTTC
CDR3: CASSLMPAGTTYEQYF

size: few
J: TRBJ2-1
D: TRBD2
V: TRBV7-8
DNA: TGTGCCAGCAGCGGAGCGGGAGGGCCCTTCTCTGAGCAGTTCTTC
CDR3: CASSGAGGPFSEQFF

size: .
J: TRBJ2-3
D: .
V: TRBV9
DNA: TGTGCCAGCAGCGGCGGCGGGGATACGCAGTATTTT
CDR3: CASSGGGDTQYF

size: few
J: TRBJ2-1
D: TRBD1
V: TRBV5-1
DNA: TGCGCCAGCAGCCGACAGGGGAGGAACAATGAGCAGTTCTTC
CDR3: CASSRQGRNNEQFF

size: .
J: TRBJ2-7
D: .
V: TRBV20-1
DNA: TGCAGTGCTAGAGCCGTAAGCGGAGGAGAATACGAGCAGTACTTC
CDR3: CSARAVSGGEYEQYF

size: many
J: TRBJ1-1
D: .
V: TRBV5-1
DNA: TGCGCCAGCAGCTTGATGGGTTCTGAAGCTTTCTTT
CDR3: CASSLMGSEAFF

size: many
J: TRBJ1-5
D: .
V: TRBV20-1
DNA: TGCAGTGCCCCGGCAGGGGCTGGCAATCAGCCCCAGCATTTT
CDR3: CSAPAGAGNQPQHF

size: few
J: TRBJ2-3
D: .
V: TRBV24-1
DNA: TGTGCCACCAGTGATTTGCCTGAAGATACGCAGTATTTT
CDR3: CATSDLPEDTQYF

size: .
J: TRBJ1-3
D: .
V: TRBV28
DNA: TGTGCCAGCAGCGGGATCGGCAGGACGGATTCTGGAAACACCATATATTTT
CDR3: CASSGIGRTDSGNTIYF